This entry lists 3 T cell receptor beta chains sequenced from one sample in a study of control samples from healthy donors and cancer patients. Data came from immunoSEQ multiplex PCR; TCRdb stores just in-frame clones and leaves some out. This sample has roughly 80,000 clones, with around 92% found just once. Sequencing used blood. The receptors shown here come from a man between 45 and 60 years old in good health.

The J gene is TRBJ1-2, the V gene TRBV30; 10 bases agree with TRBD1. J was trimmed by 5 bases and V by 2 bases; bases with no gene match: 5. The length of the CDR3 is 14 residues. Germline CDR1 reads GTSNPN; CDR2 reads SVGIG (reference sequence). The CDR3 sequence: CAWSSTGGSYGYTF. In nucleotides, the CDR3 is TGTGCCTGGAGTTCGACAGGGGGCTCGTATGGCTACACCTTC.

The rearrangement links TRBV6-5 to TRBJ1-1, with 8 bases identical to TRBD1. V lost 2 bases to trimming and J lost 11 bases; unmatched junction nucleotides: 4. Per the germline V gene, CDR1 is MNHEY and CDR2 is SVGAGI. The CDR3 sequence is 12 residues long. Here the CDR3 DNA reads TGTGCCAGCAGTTACCGACAGGGGACGGCTTTCTTT. Translating gives CASSYRQGTAFF.

The chain links TRBV15 to TRBJ1-4; 9 bases agree with TRBD1. Trimming removed 0 bases from V and 8 bases from J; junction bases left unmatched: 4. The CDR3 contains 15 residues. Germline CDR1 reads LNHNV; CDR2 reads YYDKDF (reference sequence). CDR3: CATSRDLGQGEKLFF. The CDR3 bases are TGTGCCACCAGCAGAGATCTCGGACAGGGGGAAAAACTGTTTTTT.